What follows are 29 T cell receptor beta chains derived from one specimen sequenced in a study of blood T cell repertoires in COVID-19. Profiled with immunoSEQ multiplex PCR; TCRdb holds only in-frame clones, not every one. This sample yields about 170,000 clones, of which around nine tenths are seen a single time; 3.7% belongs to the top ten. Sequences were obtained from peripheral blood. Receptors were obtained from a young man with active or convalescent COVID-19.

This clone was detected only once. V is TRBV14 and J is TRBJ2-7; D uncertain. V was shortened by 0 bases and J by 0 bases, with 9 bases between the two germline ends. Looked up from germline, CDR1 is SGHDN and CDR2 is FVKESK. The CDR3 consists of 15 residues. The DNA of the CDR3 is TGTGCCAGCAGCCAAGATCCAGGCTTCTCCTACGAGCAGTACTTC. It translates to CASSQDPGFSYEQYF.

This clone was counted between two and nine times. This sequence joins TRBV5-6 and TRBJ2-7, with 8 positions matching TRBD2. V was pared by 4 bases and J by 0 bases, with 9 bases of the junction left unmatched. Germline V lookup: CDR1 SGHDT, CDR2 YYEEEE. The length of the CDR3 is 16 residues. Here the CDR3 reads CASSHGLAPNSYEQYF. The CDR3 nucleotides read TGTGCCAGCAGCCATGGACTAGCACCGAACTCCTACGAGCAGTACTTC.

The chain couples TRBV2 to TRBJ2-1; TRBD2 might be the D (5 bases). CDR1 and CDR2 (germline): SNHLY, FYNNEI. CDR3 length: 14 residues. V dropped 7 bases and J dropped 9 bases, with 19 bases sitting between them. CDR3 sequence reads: CASILGSSVGEQFF. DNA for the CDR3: TGTGCCAGCATCTTGGGGAGTAGCGTCGGTGAGCAGTTCTTC. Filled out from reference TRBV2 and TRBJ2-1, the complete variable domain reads EPEVTQTPSHQVTQMGQEVILRCVPISNHLYFYWYRQILGQKVEFLVSFYNNEISEKSEIFDDQFSVERPDGSNFTLKIRSTKLEDSAMYFCASILGSSVGEQFFGPGTRLTVL.

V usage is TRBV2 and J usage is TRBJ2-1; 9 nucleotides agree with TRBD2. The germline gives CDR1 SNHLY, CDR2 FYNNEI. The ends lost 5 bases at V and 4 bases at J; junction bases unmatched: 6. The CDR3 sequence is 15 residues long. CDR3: CASSITSGYYNEQFF. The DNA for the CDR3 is TGTGCCAGCAGTATTACTAGCGGGTATTACAATGAGCAGTTCTTC.

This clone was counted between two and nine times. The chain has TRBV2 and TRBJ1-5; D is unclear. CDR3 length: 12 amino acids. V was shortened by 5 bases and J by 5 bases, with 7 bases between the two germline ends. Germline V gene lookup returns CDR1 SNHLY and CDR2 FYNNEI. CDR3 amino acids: CASSLLHQPQHF. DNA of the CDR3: TGTGCCAGCAGTCTCCTACATCAGCCCCAGCATTTT.

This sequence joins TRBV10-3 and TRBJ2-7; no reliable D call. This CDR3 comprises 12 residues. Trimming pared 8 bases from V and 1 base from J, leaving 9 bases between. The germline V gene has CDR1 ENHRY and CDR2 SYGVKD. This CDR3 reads CAIGSGSYEQYV. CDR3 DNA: TGTGCCATCGGTTCAGGTTCCTACGAGCAGTACGTC.

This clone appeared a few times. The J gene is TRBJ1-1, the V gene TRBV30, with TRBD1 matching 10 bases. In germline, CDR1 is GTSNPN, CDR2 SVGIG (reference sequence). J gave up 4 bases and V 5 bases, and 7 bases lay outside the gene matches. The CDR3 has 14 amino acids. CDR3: CAWEGTGEGTEAFF. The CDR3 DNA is TGTGCCTGGGAGGGGACAGGGGAGGGCACTGAAGCTTTCTTT.

The CDR3 DNA reads as TGTGCCAGCAGTTTTTCGGCAGGGGGTGTCTATGGCTACACCTTC. Its translation: CASSFSAGGVYGYTF. This chain joins TRBV27 and TRBJ1-2; 7 bases agree with TRBD1. V dropped 3 bases and J dropped 4; count of bases not matched to a gene: 8. CDR1 is MNHEY, CDR2 SMNVEV, per germline (reference sequence). The CDR3 loop spans 15 amino acids.

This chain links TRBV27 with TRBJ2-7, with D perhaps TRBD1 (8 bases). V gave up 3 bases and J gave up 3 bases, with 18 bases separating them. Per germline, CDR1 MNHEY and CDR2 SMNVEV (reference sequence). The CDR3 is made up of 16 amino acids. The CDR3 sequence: CASSFYGQGGLYEQYF. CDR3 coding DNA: TGTGCCAGCAGTTTTTACGGACAGGGAGGGCTCTACGAGCAGTACTTC.

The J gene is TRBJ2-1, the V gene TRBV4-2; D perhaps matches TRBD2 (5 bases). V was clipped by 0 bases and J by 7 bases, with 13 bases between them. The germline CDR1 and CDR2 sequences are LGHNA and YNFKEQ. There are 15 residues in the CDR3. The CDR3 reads CASSQDRLALNEQFF. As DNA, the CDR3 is TGTGCCAGCAGCCAAGATCGGCTAGCACTAAATGAGCAGTTCTTC.

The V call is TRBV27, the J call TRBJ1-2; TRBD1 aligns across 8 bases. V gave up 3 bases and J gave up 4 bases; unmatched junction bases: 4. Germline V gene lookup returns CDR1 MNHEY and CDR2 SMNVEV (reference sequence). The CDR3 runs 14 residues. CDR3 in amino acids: CASSLFQGAYGYTF. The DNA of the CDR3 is TGTGCCAGCAGTTTGTTCCAGGGGGCCTATGGCTACACCTTC.

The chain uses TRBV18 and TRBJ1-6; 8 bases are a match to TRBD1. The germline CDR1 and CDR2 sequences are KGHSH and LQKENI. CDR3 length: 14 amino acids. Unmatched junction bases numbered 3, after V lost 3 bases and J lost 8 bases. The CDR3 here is CASSPGTGDSPLHF. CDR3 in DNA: TGTGCCAGCTCACCGGGGACAGGAGATTCACCCCTCCACTTT. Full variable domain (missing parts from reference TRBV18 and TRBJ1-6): NAGVMQNPRHLVRRRGQEARLRCSPMKGHSHVYWYRQLPEEGLKFMVYLQKENIIDESGMPKERFSAEFPKEGPSILRIQQVVRGDSAAYFCASSPGTGDSPLHFGNGTRLTVT.

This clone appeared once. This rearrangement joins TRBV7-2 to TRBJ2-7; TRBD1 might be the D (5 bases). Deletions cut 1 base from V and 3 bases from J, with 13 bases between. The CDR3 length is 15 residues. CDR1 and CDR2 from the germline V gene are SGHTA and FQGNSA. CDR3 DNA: TGTGCCAGCAGCTTAGATGGGGCGCGGAGCTACGAGCAGTACGTC. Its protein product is CASSLDGARSYEQYV.

The CDR3 nucleotides are TGTGCCACCAGTGATAGGACGGCGGGCCACTATGGCTACACCTTC. Residues: CATSDRTAGHYGYTF. The rearrangement uses TRBV24-1 and TRBJ1-2; no reliable D call. Looked up from germline, CDR1 is KGHDR and CDR2 is SFDVKD. This CDR3 is built from 15 residues. V lost 3 bases and J 3 bases, leaving 13 bases between the germline ends.

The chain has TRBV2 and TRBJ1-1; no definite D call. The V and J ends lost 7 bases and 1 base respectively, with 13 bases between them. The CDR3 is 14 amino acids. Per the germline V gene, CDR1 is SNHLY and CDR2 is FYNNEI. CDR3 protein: CASTFSSGNTEAFF. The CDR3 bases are TGTGCCAGCACTTTTTCGTCGGGGAACACTGAAGCTTTCTTT.

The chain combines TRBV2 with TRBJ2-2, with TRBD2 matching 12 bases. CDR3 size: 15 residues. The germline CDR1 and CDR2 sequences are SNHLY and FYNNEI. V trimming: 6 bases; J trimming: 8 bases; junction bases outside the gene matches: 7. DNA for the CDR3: TGTGCCAGCAGCGGGACTAGCGGGCGTACTGGGGAGCTGTTTTTT. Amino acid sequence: CASSGTSGRTGELFF. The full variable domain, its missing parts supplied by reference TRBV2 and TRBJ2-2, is EPEVTQTPSHQVTQMGQEVILRCVPISNHLYFYWYRQILGQKVEFLVSFYNNEISEKSEIFDDQFSVERPDGSNFTLKIRSTKLEDSAMYFCASSGTSGRTGELFFGEGSRLTVL.

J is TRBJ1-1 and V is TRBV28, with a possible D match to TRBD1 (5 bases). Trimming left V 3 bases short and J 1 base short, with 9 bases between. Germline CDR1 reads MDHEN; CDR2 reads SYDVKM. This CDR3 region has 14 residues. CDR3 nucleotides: TGTGCCAGCAGTTTGGGGCAGGCGAACACTGAAGCTTTCTTT. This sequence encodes CASSLGQANTEAFF.

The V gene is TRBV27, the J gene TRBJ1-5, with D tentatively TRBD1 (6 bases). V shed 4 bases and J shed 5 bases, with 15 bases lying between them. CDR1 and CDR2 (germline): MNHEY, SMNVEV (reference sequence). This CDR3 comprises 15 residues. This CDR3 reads CASSSAGTSYQPQHF. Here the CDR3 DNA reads TGTGCCAGCAGTTCCGCCGGGACAAGCTATCAGCCCCAGCATTTT.

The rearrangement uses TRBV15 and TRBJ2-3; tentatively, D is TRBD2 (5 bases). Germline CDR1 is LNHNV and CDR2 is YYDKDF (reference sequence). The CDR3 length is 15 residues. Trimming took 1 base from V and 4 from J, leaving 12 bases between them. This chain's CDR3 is CATSRVRGSPDTQYF. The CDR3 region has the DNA TGTGCCACCAGCAGAGTCCGGGGATCCCCAGATACGCAGTATTTT.

The CDR3 spells CASSQDEVMNTEAFF. The CDR3 DNA is TGCGCCAGCAGCCAAGATGAGGTTATGAACACTGAAGCTTTCTTT. The genes are TRBV4-1 and TRBJ1-1; D is unresolved. This CDR3 spans 15 amino acids. V was cut by 0 bases and J by 0 bases, with 8 bases left in between. Germline CDR1 MGHRA, CDR2 YSYEKL.

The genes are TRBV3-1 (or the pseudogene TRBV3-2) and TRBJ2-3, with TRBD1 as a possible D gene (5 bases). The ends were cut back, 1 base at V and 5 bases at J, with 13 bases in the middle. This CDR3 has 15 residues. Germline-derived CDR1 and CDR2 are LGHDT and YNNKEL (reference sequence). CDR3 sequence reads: CASSQVEGVGDTQYF. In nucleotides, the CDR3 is TGTGCCAGCAGCCAAGTGGAAGGGGTGGGAGATACGCAGTATTTT.

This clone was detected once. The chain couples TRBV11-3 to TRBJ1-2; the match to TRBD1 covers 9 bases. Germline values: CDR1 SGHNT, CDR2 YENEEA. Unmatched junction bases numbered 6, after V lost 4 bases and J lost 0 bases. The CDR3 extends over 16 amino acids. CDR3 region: CASSYAGTGTNYGYTF. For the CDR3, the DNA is TGTGCCAGCAGCTACGCCGGGACAGGGACTAACTATGGCTACACCTTC.

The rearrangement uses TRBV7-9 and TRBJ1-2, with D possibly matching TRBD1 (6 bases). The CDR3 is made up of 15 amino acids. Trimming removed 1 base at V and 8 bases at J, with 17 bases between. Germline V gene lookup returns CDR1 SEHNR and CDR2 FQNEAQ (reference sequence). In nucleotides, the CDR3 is TGTGCCAGCAGCTTAGTTTTTGCAGGGGCGGAAGGCTACACCTTC. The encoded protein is CASSLVFAGAEGYTF. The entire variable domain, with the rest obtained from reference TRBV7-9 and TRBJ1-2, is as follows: DTGVSQNPRHKITKRGQNVTFRCDPISEHNRLYWYRQTLGQGPEFLTYFQNEAQLEKSRLLSDRFSAERPKGSFSTLEIQRTEQGDSAMYLCASSLVFAGAEGYTFGSGTRLTVV.

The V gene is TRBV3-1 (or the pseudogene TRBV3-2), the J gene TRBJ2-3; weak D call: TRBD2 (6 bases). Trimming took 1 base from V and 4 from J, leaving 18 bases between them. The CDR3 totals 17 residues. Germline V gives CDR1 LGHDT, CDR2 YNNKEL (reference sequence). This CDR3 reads CASSQGRAGEIPDTQYF. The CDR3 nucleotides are TGTGCCAGCAGCCAAGGGAGGGCAGGTGAGATTCCAGATACGCAGTATTTT.

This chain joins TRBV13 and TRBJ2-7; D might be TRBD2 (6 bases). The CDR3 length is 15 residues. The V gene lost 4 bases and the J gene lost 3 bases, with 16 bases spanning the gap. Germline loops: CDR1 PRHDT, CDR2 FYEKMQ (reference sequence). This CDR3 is CASSYNVGLDYEQYF. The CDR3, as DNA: TGTGCCAGCAGCTACAACGTGGGACTTGACTACGAGCAGTACTTC. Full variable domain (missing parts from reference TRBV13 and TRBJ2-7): AAGVIQSPRHLIKEKRETATLKCYPIPRHDTVYWYQQGPGQDPQFLISFYEKMQSDKGSIPDRFSAQQFSDYHSELNMSSLELGDSALYFCASSYNVGLDYEQYFGPGTRLTVT.

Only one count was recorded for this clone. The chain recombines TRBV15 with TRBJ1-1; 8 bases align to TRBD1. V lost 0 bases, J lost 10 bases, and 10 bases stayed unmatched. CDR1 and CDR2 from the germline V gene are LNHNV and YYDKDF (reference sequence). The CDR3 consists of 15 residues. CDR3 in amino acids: CATSRDLDRVSRAFF. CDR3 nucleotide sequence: TGTGCCACCAGCAGAGATCTGGACAGGGTGTCTAGAGCTTTCTTT. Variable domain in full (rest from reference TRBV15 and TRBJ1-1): DAMVIQNPRYQVTQFGKPVTLSCSQTLNHNVMYWYQQKSSQAPKLLFHYYDKDFNNEADTPDNFQSRRPNTSFCFLDIRSPGLGDTAMYLCATSRDLDRVSRAFFGQGTRLTVV.

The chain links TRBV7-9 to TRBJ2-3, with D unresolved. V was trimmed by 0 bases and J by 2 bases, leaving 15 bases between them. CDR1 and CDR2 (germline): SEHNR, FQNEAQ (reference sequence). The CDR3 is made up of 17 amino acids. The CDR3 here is CASSLAAISLTTDTQYF. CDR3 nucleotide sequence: TGTGCCAGCAGCTTAGCTGCTATTAGCCTTACCACAGATACGCAGTATTTT.

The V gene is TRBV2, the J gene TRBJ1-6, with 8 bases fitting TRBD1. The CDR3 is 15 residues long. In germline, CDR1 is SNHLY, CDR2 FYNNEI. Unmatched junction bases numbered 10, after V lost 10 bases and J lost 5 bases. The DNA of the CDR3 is TGTGCCACGGAAGGACAGGGTGTCGATAATTCACCCCTCCACTTT. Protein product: CATEGQGVDNSPLHF.

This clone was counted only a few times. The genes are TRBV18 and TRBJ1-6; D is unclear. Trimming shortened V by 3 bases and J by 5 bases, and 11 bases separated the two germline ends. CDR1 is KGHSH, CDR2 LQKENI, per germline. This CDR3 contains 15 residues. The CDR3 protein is CASSPRDFDNSPLHF. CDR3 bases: TGTGCCAGCTCACCTCGAGATTTCGATAATTCACCCCTCCACTTT.